This T cell receptor (beta chain) came from a study of T cell changes during pregnancy in multiple sclerosis. The protocol was immunoSEQ multiplex PCR, while the TCRdb copy is restricted to in-frame clones and leaves out a portion. The sample records about 70,000 clones, approximately 92% being singletons. The CDR3 loop spans 17 amino acids. V lost 5 bases and J lost 8; bases outside the gene matches: 11. Looked up from germline, CDR1 is LNHDA and CDR2 is SQIVND (reference sequence). The sequencing used CD8+ T cells from peripheral blood mononuclear cells, collected in the third trimester of pregnancy. The chain employs TRBV19 and TRBJ2-1; 14 positions agree with TRBD2. The TCR sequence derives from a female donor in good health, enrolled as a control in a pregnancy study. The CDR3 region has the DNA TGTGCCAGTAGTGAGACTAGCGGGGGGGCCTATCGTGATGAGCAGTTCTTC. It specifies CASSETSGGAYRDEQFF.